The rows below give T cell receptor beta chains drawn from one sample of a study of vaccination and CD4 T cells after COVID-19. MiXCR, run by TCRdb on the PCR reads, gives a single entry per CDR3 protein. Of roughly 5,300 distinct CDR3 sequences detected, about half appear once; the ten largest clones hold approximately 30%. These TCRs' antigens remain unknown. The sequenced sample was CD4+ T cells from blood, cultured in vitro. These receptors all stem from a human donor who had recovered from COVID-19. CDR3s include the opening cysteine and the closing phenylalanine or tryptophan. A D gene is named only where the DNA matches it firmly. Size is omitted from some rows. Given values are once, few, many or a class for expanded clones.

j_gene,v_gene,abundance,d_gene,CDR3nt,CDR3aa
TRBJ2-5,TRBV20-1,NA,TRBD1,TGCAGTGCTCAAGTCCCGGGACAGTCCCAAGAGACCCAGTACTTC,CSAQVPGQSQETQYF
TRBJ1-2,TRBV6-1,medium-sized,NA,TGTGCCAGCGGAACTCCCGGGGGAAACTATGGCTACACCTTC,CASGTPGGNYGYTF
TRBJ2-1,TRBV24-1,NA,TRBD1,TGTGCCACCAGTGATTGGACAGGGGGCAGGAATGAGCAGTTCTTC,CATSDWTGGRNEQFF
TRBJ2-5,TRBV20-1,NA,NA,TGCAGTGCCCAGGGACTGGGTGGGGAGACCCAGTACTTC,CSAQGLGGETQYF
TRBJ2-7,TRBV7-6,NA,TRBD2,TGTGCCAGCAGCTTAATAGCGGGGGGTCACTACGAGCAGTACTTC,CASSLIAGGHYEQYF
TRBJ2-3,TRBV6-5,medium-sized,NA,TGTGCCAGCAGTTACTGGGGGGCTAGCACAGATACGCAGTATTTT,CASSYWGASTDTQYF
TRBJ2-6,TRBV11-2,NA,NA,TGTGCCAGCAGCTTAGGGGGGTCAGGGTCCGGGGCCAACGTCCTGACTTTC,CASSLGGSGSGANVLTF
TRBJ2-2,TRBV11-2,NA,NA,TGTGCCAGCACAGTCACCGGGGAGCTGTTTTTT,CASTVTGELFF
TRBJ1-2,TRBV6-5,few,NA,TGTGCCAGCAGTTTGCCCTTAGGAGGGGGCTATGGCTACACCTTC,CASSLPLGGGYGYTF
TRBJ2-1,TRBV20-1,few,TRBD2,TGCAGTGCTAGGGACGCGCGGCTAGCGGACAATGAGCAGTTCTTC,CSARDARLADNEQFF
TRBJ2-5,TRBV7-8,NA,NA,TGTGCCAGCAGCTTAGTGACCCGGGGGACCCAGTACTTC,CASSLVTRGTQYF
TRBJ1-3,TRBV10-2,few,NA,TGCGCCAGCAGTGAGTCTAGAGGCAACACCATATATTTT,CASSESRGNTIYF
TRBJ2-3,TRBV7-2,few,NA,TGTGCCAGCACCTTCGGACAGCTTTCAGATACGCAGTATTTT,CASTFGQLSDTQYF
TRBJ1-2,TRBV11-1,few,NA,TGTGCCAGCAGCCACTTACCTACAGGGAACTATGGCTACACCTTC,CASSHLPTGNYGYTF
TRBJ2-5,TRBV5-8,once,NA,TGTGCCAGCAGCTTCCTCGGGACTGGACAAGAGACCCAGTACTTC,CASSFLGTGQETQYF
TRBJ1-3,TRBV20-1,few,NA,TGCAGTGCTAGATCCACGGTGGGGGCTGGAAACACCATATATTTT,CSARSTVGAGNTIYF
TRBJ1-5,TRBV7-2,NA,NA,TGTGCCAGCAGCTTAGGACAGAGTCGGCCCCAGCATTTT,CASSLGQSRPQHF
TRBJ2-1,TRBV19,NA,NA,TGTGCCAGTAGGCGGAGGGGGGGGGGGAATGAGCAGTTCTTC,CASRRRGGGNEQFF
TRBJ2-3,TRBV5-1,NA,NA,TGCGCCAGCAGCTTGCAGTCCAGCACAGATACGCAGTATTTT,CASSLQSSTDTQYF
TRBJ2-5,TRBV7-2,NA,TRBD2,TGTGCCAGCAGCCCCCGCCTAGCGGGAACGGAGACCCAGTACTTC,CASSPRLAGTETQYF
TRBJ2-5,TRBV24-1,few,NA,TGTGCCACCAGTGGAAACGGAGAGACCCAGTACTTC,CATSGNGETQYF
TRBJ1-6,TRBV6-5,few,NA,TGTGCCAGCAGTTCCAGGGAAAGGTCGTCGTCACCCCTCCACTTT,CASSSRERSSSPLHF
TRBJ2-2,TRBV7-2,few,NA,TGTGCCAGCAGCCCCCGGGCGAGGTCCGGGGAGCTGTTTTTT,CASSPRARSGELFF
TRBJ1-1,TRBV6-5,few,TRBD1,TGTGCCAGCAGTTACCCCCCGGACAGGGCTGAAGCTTTCTTT,CASSYPPDRAEAFF
TRBJ2-2,TRBV12-3/TRBV12-4,NA,TRBD2,TGTGCCAGCAGCCTCGGGGGCGGGAGGGCCTCCGGGGAGCTGTTTTTT,CASSLGGGRASGELFF
TRBJ1-2,TRBV20-1,NA,TRBD1,TGCAGTGCTAGAGATGAGGGACAGCCAGCTAACTATGGCTACACCTTC,CSARDEGQPANYGYTF
TRBJ2-2,TRBV5-4,NA,NA,TGTGCCAGCAGCTTGAATCGGGCCATAAACACCGGGGAGCTGTTTTTT,CASSLNRAINTGELFF
TRBJ2-2,TRBV20-1,NA,NA,TGCAGTGCTAGCAATTTACAGGGTACCGGGGAGCTGTTTTTT,CSASNLQGTGELFF
TRBJ2-5,TRBV14,NA,NA,TGTGCCAGCAGCCAAGCAGGGCAGACATGGGGGACCCAGTACTTC,CASSQAGQTWGTQYF
TRBJ2-5,TRBV5-1,NA,NA,TGCGCCAGCAGCTTCCTCTACCAAGAGACCCAGTACTTC,CASSFLYQETQYF
TRBJ2-3,TRBV9,few,TRBD2,TGTGCCAGCAGCGGTAGGACTAGCGGGAACACAGATACGCAGTATTTT,CASSGRTSGNTDTQYF
TRBJ2-7,TRBV6-1,NA,NA,TGTGCCAGCAGTGGAGGGTCAGCCTACGAGCAGTACTTC,CASSGGSAYEQYF
TRBJ2-7,TRBV6-2/TRBV6-3,NA,NA,TGTGCCAGCAGTTACTCCGGTCATTTATACGAGCAGTACTTC,CASSYSGHLYEQYF
TRBJ1-3,TRBV7-2,NA,NA,TGTGCCAGCAGCCCCCAACGAATCGTGTCAAACACCATATATTTT,CASSPQRIVSNTIYF
TRBJ1-2,TRBV5-4,NA,NA,TGTGCCAGCAGCTTCGGGCATAACTATGGCTACACCTTC,CASSFGHNYGYTF
TRBJ2-2,TRBV20-1,NA,TRBD2,TGCAGTGCTAGAGGGGTGACTAGCGGAACCGGGGAGCTGTTTTTT,CSARGVTSGTGELFF
TRBJ1-5,TRBV21-1,few,NA,TGTGCCAGCAGCAAAGTAAGAGGACGGATCCAGCCCCAGCATTTT,CASSKVRGRIQPQHF
TRBJ2-3,TRBV10-3,NA,NA,TGTGCCATCCGGCGGGACACGGTAGGGGCCGCGTTAGGGACGCAGTATTTT,CAIRRDTVGAALGTQYF
TRBJ2-2,TRBV6-2/TRBV6-3,NA,TRBD1,TGTGCCAGCATTAGACAGGGGGCTGCCACCGGGGAGCTGTTTTTT,CASIRQGAATGELFF
TRBJ2-7,TRBV6-1,NA,TRBD1,TGTGCCACCTCGGGACAGACATCCTACGAGCAGTACTTC,CATSGQTSYEQYF
TRBJ1-3,TRBV12-3/TRBV12-4,few,NA,TGTGCCAGCAGCCGGGCTTACTCTGGAAACACCATATATTTT,CASSRAYSGNTIYF
TRBJ1-5,TRBV12-3/TRBV12-4,few,NA,TGTGCCAGCAGACTAGGTTCAAACAGGGACAATCAGCCCCAGCATTTT,CASRLGSNRDNQPQHF
TRBJ1-6,TRBV6-1,medium-sized,NA,TGTGCCAGCAGTGAACGGGCAAGTTCACCCCTCCACTTT,CASSERASSPLHF
TRBJ2-5,TRBV7-9,large,TRBD2,TGTGCCAGCAATCGACTAGCGGGGGACCAAGAGACCCAGTACTTC,CASNRLAGDQETQYF
TRBJ2-7,TRBV10-1,few,NA,TGCGCTGTAAGGGGCGGGAAGTTGTACGAGCAGTACTTC,CAVRGGKLYEQYF
TRBJ1-2,TRBV4-2,NA,TRBD1,TGTGCCAGCAGCCTTGGGGACAGGGTCGGAGGCTACACCTTC,CASSLGDRVGGYTF
TRBJ2-5,TRBV20-1,few,TRBD2,TGCAGTGCTAGGAATTGGGCTAGCGGGAGTGAGACCCAGTACTTC,CSARNWASGSETQYF
TRBJ1-5,TRBV2,few,NA,TGTGCCAGCACGATTACAGAGAATCAGCCCCAGCATTTT,CASTITENQPQHF
TRBJ1-5,TRBV18,NA,NA,TGTGCCAGCTCACCTCAGGGCAATCAGCCCCAGCATTTT,CASSPQGNQPQHF
TRBJ2-2,TRBV11-2,NA,NA,TGTGCCAGCAGCACCCGACTAGGGGAGCTGTTTTTT,CASSTRLGELFF
TRBJ2-7,TRBV7-9,medium-sized,NA,TGTGCCAGCAGCTCGCCGGACGAAACGTACGAGCAGTACTTC,CASSSPDETYEQYF
TRBJ1-2,TRBV2,NA,NA,TGTGCCAGCACGGGGCCCGGACGTCCTTATGGCTACACCTTC,CASTGPGRPYGYTF
TRBJ2-5,TRBV6-1,few,TRBD1,TGTGCCAGCAGAGAGACAGGGCTCATTCCAGAGACCCAGTACTTC,CASRETGLIPETQYF
TRBJ2-1,TRBV20-1,large,TRBD2,TGCAGTGCTAGCGAGCGGGGGGGATACTACAATGAGCAGTTCTTC,CSASERGGYYNEQFF
TRBJ2-7,TRBV5-1,NA,NA,TGCGCCAGCAGCTTATATCTGGCGAGCGAGCAGTACTTC,CASSLYLASEQYF